This T cell receptor beta chain appears in the sequencing data of a study of blood T cell repertoires in COVID-19. Overall study: The analysed material was cDNA or gDNA that came from T cells, B-cell-depleted T cells, or PBMCs.

As processed by the authors: Reference gene primer amplification in the assay estimated nucleated cell counts. Libraries were prepared by immunoSEQ multiplex PCR; TCRdb keeps only in-frame clonotypes and omits some of them. That table supplies the V and J calls and clone size; D and trimming were determined from the DNA. The sample shows approximately 180,000 clones, approximately 88% of them seen only once. The V gene lost 0 bases and the J gene lost 14 bases, with 8 bases spanning the gap. The CDR3 has 12 amino acids. Germline V gene data show CDR1 as SGHNT and CDR2 as YENEEA. The rearrangement uses TRBV11-3 and TRBJ1-6; D uncertain. The sample taken for sequencing was peripheral blood. This clonotype originated in a woman aged 45-60 years with acute or convalescent COVID-19. CDR3 DNA sequence: TGTGCCAGCAGCTTAGATCCACTTGCCCTCCACTTT. It is translated as CASSLDPLALHF.